Following are 10 T cell receptor beta chains from one sample sequenced in a study of T-cell memory formation after mild COVID-19. TCRdb re-called the 5' RACE reads with MiXCR, one entry per CDR3 protein. Among roughly 450,000 distinct CDR3 sequences listed, over 15% were seen once. Sequencing used PBMCs or a T cell subset sorted from them (not recorded which). These receptors were taken from an adult woman who had mild COVID-19 (a few samples of this study predate the infection). Cell type and time point are not known.

V usage is TRBV12-3 or TRBV12-4 and J usage is TRBJ1-2; the D gene is possibly TRBD1 (5 bases). The ends were cut back, 7 bases at V and 8 bases at J, with 17 bases in the middle. CDR3 length: 13 residues. The CDR3 reads CASTQGRADGYTF. The CDR3 nucleotides read TGTGCCAGCACCCAGGGACGCGCGGACGGCTACACCTTC.

This clonotype has only a few counts. The chain employs TRBV5-5 and TRBJ1-6; 8 nucleotides align to TRBD1. The CDR3 extends over 16 amino acids. CDR1 is SGHKS, CDR2 YYEKEE, per germline (reference sequence). V gave up 3 bases and J gave up 8 bases; unmatched junction bases: 10. This CDR3 reads CASSSFGQGADSPLHF. The CDR3 DNA follows: TGTGCCAGCAGCTCGTTCGGGCAGGGGGCTGATTCACCCCTCCACTTT.

For the CDR3, the DNA is TGCGCCAGCACCGGGGGCCCCGGGGCCAACGTCCTGACTTTC. Protein: CASTGGPGANVLTF. The J gene is TRBJ2-6, the V gene TRBV5-1; D tentatively reads TRBD1 or TRBD2 (6 bases each). The V end was cut by 6 bases, the J end by 4 bases, with 11 bases between. Germline CDR1 is SGHRS and CDR2 is YFSETQ. CDR3 length: 14 amino acids.

The genes are TRBV10-3 and TRBJ2-3, with TRBD2 matching 13 bases. CDR1 and CDR2 (germline): ENHRY, SYGVKD. V gave up 2 bases and J gave up 2 bases; unmatched junction bases: 10. The CDR3 length is 19 residues. CDR3 region: CAISEPGLAGALVTDTQYF. CDR3 DNA sequence: TGTGCCATCAGTGAGCCCGGACTAGCGGGGGCCCTCGTCACAGATACGCAGTATTTT.

The rearrangement joins TRBV24-1 to TRBJ2-7; possibly TRBD2 for D (6 bases). V lost 5 bases, J lost 1 base, and 17 bases lay in between. Per germline, CDR1 KGHDR and CDR2 SFDVKD. The CDR3 spans 16 residues. The CDR3 nucleotides are TGTGCCACCAGTGTGCCCCAGGGAGGAACGTCCTACGAGCAGTACTTC. Protein product: CATSVPQGGTSYEQYF.

The chain joins TRBV6-5 to TRBJ1-4; D call uncertain. Trimming removed 2 bases from V and 4 bases from J, with 8 bases in between. The germline V gene encodes CDR1 MNHEY and CDR2 SVGAGI. There are 14 residues in the CDR3. The CDR3 loop is CASSYGRSNEKLFF. DNA for the CDR3: TGTGCCAGCAGTTACGGGCGGAGTAATGAAAAACTGTTTTTT.

The chain has TRBV7-3 and TRBJ2-1; TRBD2 might be the D (6 bases). Trimming removed 5 bases from V and 5 bases from J, with 16 bases in between. This CDR3 has 15 residues. Looked up from germline, CDR1 is SGHTA and CDR2 is FQGTGA. CDR3 sequence: CASSHSLASDNEQFF. The CDR3 DNA reads as TGTGCCAGCAGCCACTCTTTGGCTAGCGACAATGAGCAGTTCTTC.

A few counts support this clonotype. The V and J genes are TRBV25-1 and TRBJ2-7; a weak D match, TRBD2 (5 bases). V was trimmed by 3 bases and J by 0 bases, leaving 6 bases between them. CDR3 length: 13 residues. CDR1 and CDR2 (germline): MGHDK, SYGVNS. The DNA of the CDR3 is TGTGCCAGCAGTGACGGGAACTCCTACGAGCAGTACTTC. Amino acids: CASSDGNSYEQYF.

This chain joins TRBV28 and TRBJ2-7, with 11 bases lining up with TRBD2. V was pared by 4 bases and J by 0 bases, with 8 bases of the junction left unmatched. This CDR3 spans 17 amino acids. Per germline, CDR1 MDHEN and CDR2 SYDVKM. The CDR3 reads CASSSGTSGPISYEQYF. The CDR3 DNA follows: TGTGCCAGCAGTTCGGGGACTAGCGGTCCAATCTCCTACGAGCAGTACTTC.

This clonotype was counted between two and nine times. The rearrangement uses TRBV4-2 and TRBJ2-7, with 10 bases aligning to TRBD2. This CDR3 is built from 17 residues. V shed 1 base and J 1 base; nucleotides not matched to a gene: 7. CDR1 and CDR2 from the germline V gene are LGHNA and YNFKEQ. CDR3 protein: CASSQVLSSGSSYEQYF. The CDR3 nucleotides read TGTGCCAGCAGCCAAGTGCTCTCTAGCGGGAGTTCCTACGAGCAGTACTTC.